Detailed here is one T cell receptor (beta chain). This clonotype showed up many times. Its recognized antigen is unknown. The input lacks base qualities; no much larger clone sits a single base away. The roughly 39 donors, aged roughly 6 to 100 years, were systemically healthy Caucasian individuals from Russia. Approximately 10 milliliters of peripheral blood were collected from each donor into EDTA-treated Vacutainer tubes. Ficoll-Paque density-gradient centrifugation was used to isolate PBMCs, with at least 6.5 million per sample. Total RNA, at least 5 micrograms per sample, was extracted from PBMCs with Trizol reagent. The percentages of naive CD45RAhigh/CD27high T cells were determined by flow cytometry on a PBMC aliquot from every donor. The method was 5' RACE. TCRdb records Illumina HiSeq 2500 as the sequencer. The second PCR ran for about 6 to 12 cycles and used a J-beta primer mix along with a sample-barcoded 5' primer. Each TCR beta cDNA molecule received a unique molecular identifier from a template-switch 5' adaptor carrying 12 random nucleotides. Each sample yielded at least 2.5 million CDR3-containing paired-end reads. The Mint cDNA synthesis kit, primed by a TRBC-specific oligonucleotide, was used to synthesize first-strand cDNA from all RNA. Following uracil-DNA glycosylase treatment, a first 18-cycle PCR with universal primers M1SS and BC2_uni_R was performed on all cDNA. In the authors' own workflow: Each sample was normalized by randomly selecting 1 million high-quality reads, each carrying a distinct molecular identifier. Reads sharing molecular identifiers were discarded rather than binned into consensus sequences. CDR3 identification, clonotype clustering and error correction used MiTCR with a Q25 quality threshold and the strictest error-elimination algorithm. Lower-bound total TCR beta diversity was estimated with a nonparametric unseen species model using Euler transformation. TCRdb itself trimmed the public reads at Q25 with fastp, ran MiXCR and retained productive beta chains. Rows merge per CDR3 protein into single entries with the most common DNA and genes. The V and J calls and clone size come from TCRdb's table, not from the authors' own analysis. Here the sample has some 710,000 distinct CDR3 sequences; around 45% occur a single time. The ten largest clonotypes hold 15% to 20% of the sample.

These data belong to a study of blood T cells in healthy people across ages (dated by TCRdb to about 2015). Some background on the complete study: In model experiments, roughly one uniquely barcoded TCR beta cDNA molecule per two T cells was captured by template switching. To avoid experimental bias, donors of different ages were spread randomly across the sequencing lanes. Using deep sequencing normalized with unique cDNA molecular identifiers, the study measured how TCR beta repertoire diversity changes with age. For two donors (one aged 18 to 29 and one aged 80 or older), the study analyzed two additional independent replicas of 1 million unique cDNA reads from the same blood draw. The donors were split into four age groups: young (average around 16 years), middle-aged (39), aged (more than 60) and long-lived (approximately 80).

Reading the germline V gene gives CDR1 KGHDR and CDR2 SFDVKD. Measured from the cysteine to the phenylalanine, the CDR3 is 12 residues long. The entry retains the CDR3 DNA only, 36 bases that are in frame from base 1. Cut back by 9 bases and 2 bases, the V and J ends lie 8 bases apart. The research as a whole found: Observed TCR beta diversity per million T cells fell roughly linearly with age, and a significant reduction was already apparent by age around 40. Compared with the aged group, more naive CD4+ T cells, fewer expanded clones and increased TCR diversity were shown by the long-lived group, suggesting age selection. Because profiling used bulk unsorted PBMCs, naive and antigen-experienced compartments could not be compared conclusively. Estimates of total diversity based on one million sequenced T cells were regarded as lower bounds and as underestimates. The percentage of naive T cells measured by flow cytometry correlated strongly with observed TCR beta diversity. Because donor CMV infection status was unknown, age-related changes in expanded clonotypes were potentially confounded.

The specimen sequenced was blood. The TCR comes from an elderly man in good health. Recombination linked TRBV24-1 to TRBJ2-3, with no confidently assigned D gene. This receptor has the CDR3 CATSWDTDTQYF. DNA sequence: TGTGCCACCTCCTGGGACACAGATACGCAGTATTTT.